These 18 T cell receptor beta chains were sequenced from one sample in a study of T cell responses to AZD1222 COVID-19 vaccine. TCRdb keeps only in-frame clones here, not all; method: immunoSEQ multiplex PCR. This sample has more than 110,000 clones, with less than 95% found just once. Sequenced material: peripheral blood, taken on day 0 of AZD1222 vaccination. The receptors derive from an adult in good health.

This sequence joins TRBV6-2 or TRBV6-3 and TRBJ2-7; 10 nucleotides align to TRBD1. Germline-derived CDR1 and CDR2 are MNHEY and SVGEGT. This CDR3 comprises 14 residues. V lost 5 bases to trimming and J lost 5 bases; unmatched junction nucleotides: 6. CDR3 nucleotides: TGTGCCAGCAGTCACCTGACAGGGGGCAACGAGCAGTACTTC. It is translated as CASSHLTGGNEQYF.

The chain employs TRBV30 and TRBJ2-5, with 8 bases lining up with TRBD1. The CDR3 extends over 13 amino acids. Germline CDR1 GTSNPN, CDR2 SVGIG (reference sequence). The V and J ends lost 0 bases and 4 bases, in that order; junction bases with no gene match: 1. Here the CDR3 DNA reads TGTGCCTGGAGTGTACAGGGGGGAGAGACCCAGTACTTC. Translating it yields CAWSVQGGETQYF.

The V call is TRBV19, the J call TRBJ1-1; the D gene is possibly TRBD1 (6 bases). This CDR3 contains 14 residues. The V end was cut by 3 bases, the J end by 1 base, with 9 bases between. Looked up from germline, CDR1 is LNHDA and CDR2 is SQIVND (reference sequence). The CDR3 protein is CASSIKQGNTEAFF. The CDR3 coding sequence is TGTGCCAGTAGTATCAAACAGGGGAACACTGAAGCTTTCTTT.

The table lists this clone with many counts. The genes are TRBV10-1 and TRBJ2-5; 10 bases align to TRBD1. The junction had 5 bases not matched to a gene; V was cut back by 8 bases and J by 5 bases. Per germline, CDR1 WNHNN and CDR2 SYGVQD (reference sequence). The CDR3 contains 13 residues. CDR3 DNA sequence: TGCGCCAGCGCCGGGACAGGGGAGGAGACCCAGTACTTC. This sequence encodes CASAGTGEETQYF.

The J gene is TRBJ2-3, the V gene TRBV7-2; D is perhaps TRBD1 or TRBD2 (6 bases each). The V end was cut by 1 base, the J end by 3 bases, with 11 bases between. The germline V gene encodes CDR1 SGHTA and CDR2 FQGNSA. This CDR3 is 15 amino acids long. DNA for the CDR3: TGTGCCAGCAGCTTAGTAAGGGGGGCGACAGATACGCAGTATTTT. Protein sequence: CASSLVRGATDTQYF.

The V call is TRBV6-5, the J call TRBJ1-6, with TRBD1 identical over 7 bases. This CDR3 has 14 amino acids. Germline assignment: CDR1 MNHEY and CDR2 SVGAGI. The V and J ends lost 6 bases and 6 bases, in that order; junction bases with no gene match: 5. CDR3 in DNA: TGTGCCAGCAGAACGACAGGGATTAATTCACCCCTCCACTTT. It codes for CASRTTGINSPLHF.

The V call is TRBV30, the J call TRBJ2-1; D not resolved. CDR1 GTSNPN and CDR2 SVGIG come from the germline V gene (reference sequence). This CDR3 region has 13 residues. Trimming pared 0 bases from V and 9 bases from J, leaving 12 bases between. CDR3 sequence (DNA): TGTGCCTGGAGTGTAGCCGTCGGCAGTGAGCAGTTCTTC. Translating it yields CAWSVAVGSEQFF. Together with reference TRBV30 and TRBJ2-1, the CDR3 gives the full variable domain: SQTIHQWPATLVQPVGSPLSLECTVEGTSNPNLYWYRQAAGRGLQLLFYSVGIGQISSEVPQNLSASRPQDRQFILSSKKLLLSDSGFYLCAWSVAVGSEQFFGPGTRLTVL.

This clone was observed a few times. The rearrangement links TRBV11-2 to TRBJ2-2; the match to TRBD2 covers 8 bases. There are 15 residues in the CDR3. Trimming at V came to 5 bases and at J to 4 bases, leaving 6 bases not matched to a gene. In germline, CDR1 is SGHAT, CDR2 FQNNGV. The CDR3 reads CASSGSGVGTGELFF. CDR3 DNA sequence: TGTGCCAGCAGCGGTAGCGGGGTTGGCACCGGGGAGCTGTTTTTT.

This clone was counted a few times. The gene calls are TRBV7-4 and TRBJ2-3; D assignment may be TRBD1 or TRBD2 (5 bases each). Trimming removed 1 base at V and 3 bases at J, with 17 bases between. The CDR3 sequence is 17 residues long. Germline V gene sequence: CDR1 SGHVT, CDR2 SQSDAQ. CDR3 sequence (DNA): TGTGCCAGCAGCTTAGAGGCAACCGGGACCACTACAGATACGCAGTATTTT. This translates into CASSLEATGTTTDTQYF.

The gene calls are TRBV5-1 and TRBJ1-3; D unclear. The germline V gene encodes CDR1 SGHRS and CDR2 YFSETQ. The CDR3 sequence is 15 residues long. Trimming cost V 6 bases and J 0 bases, with 13 bases left between them. The CDR3 is CASKLVGSSGNTIYF. The CDR3 nucleotides are TGCGCCAGCAAACTAGTGGGGTCCTCTGGAAACACCATATATTTT.

The chain has TRBV9 and TRBJ2-1; D gene unclear. V dropped 4 bases and J dropped 11 bases, with 16 bases sitting between them. The CDR3 runs 13 residues. CDR1 is SGDLS, CDR2 YYNGEE, per germline. The CDR3 sequence: CASSPNFEPKQFF. CDR3 nucleotide sequence: TGTGCCAGCAGCCCGAACTTCGAGCCGAAGCAGTTCTTC.

The chain is built from TRBV5-6 and TRBJ1-4; no definite D call. Trimming stripped 0 bases from V and 11 bases from J, with 17 bases between. This CDR3 has 15 residues. CDR1 is SGHDT and CDR2 is YYEEEE in the germline V gene. CDR3: CASSLGGRLTSKLFF. Here the CDR3 DNA reads TGTGCCAGCAGCTTGGGAGGACGACTTACTTCCAAACTGTTTTTT.

Only a few counts were recorded for this clone. The CDR3 spells CASSMGRGRWTGELFF. For the CDR3, the DNA is TGTGCCAGTAGTATGGGACGGGGAAGGTGGACCGGGGAGCTGTTTTTT. The V and J genes are TRBV19 and TRBJ2-2, with D perhaps assigned TRBD1 or TRBD2 (5 bases each). Germline-derived CDR1 and CDR2 are LNHDA and SQIVND (reference sequence). The CDR3 consists of 16 residues. V lost 3 bases and J lost 5, with 16 bases in between.

CDR3 in DNA: TGTGCCAGCAGAACAGGGGACTCTGGAAACACCATATATTTT. Encoded protein: CASRTGDSGNTIYF. The V and J genes are TRBV6-5 and TRBJ1-3, with 7 bases aligning to TRBD1. V was pared by 6 bases and J by 0 bases, with 2 bases of the junction left unmatched. CDR1 and CDR2 from the germline V gene are MNHEY and SVGAGI. This CDR3 comprises 14 residues.

The chain has TRBV6-4 and TRBJ2-1; TRBD1 aligns across 9 bases. V was clipped by 4 bases and J by 10 bases; unmatched bases: 11. There are 15 residues in the CDR3. Germline V gene sequence: CDR1 MRHNA, CDR2 SNTAGT. As DNA, the CDR3 is TGTGCCAGCAGTGTGGGGGACAGGGACGTATTAGAGCAGTTCTTC. It translates to CASSVGDRDVLEQFF.

This sequence joins TRBV12-3 or TRBV12-4 and TRBJ2-2; D remains ambiguous. The V and J ends lost 6 bases and 9 bases respectively, with 8 bases between them. This CDR3 region has 11 residues. DNA of the CDR3: TGTGCCAGCAGCGCTACCAGGGAGCTGTTTTTT. Amino acids: CASSATRELFF.

V and J are TRBV5-5 and TRBJ1-5, with D perhaps TRBD1 (5 bases). CDR3 length equals 15 residues. The germline V gene has CDR1 SGHKS and CDR2 YYEKEE (reference sequence). Trimming took 0 bases from V and 3 from J, leaving 10 bases between them. The CDR3 nucleotides are TGTGCCAGCAGCTTGGGGGGGGACTACAATCAGCCCCAGCATTTT. This gives the protein CASSLGGDYNQPQHF.

The genes are TRBV11-3 and TRBJ2-2, with D hard to call. The germline V and J ends were trimmed by 5 bases and 4 bases, with 14 bases remaining between them. CDR1 and CDR2 from the germline V gene are SGHNT and YENEEA. The CDR3 has 15 amino acids. For the CDR3, the DNA is TGTGCCAGCAGCCCACCCGCGTCTGCCACCGGGGAGCTGTTTTTT. Its protein product is CASSPPASATGELFF.